One sample yielded the 24 T cell receptor beta chains listed below, sequenced in a study of chemoradiotherapy in HPV16-positive cancers (dated by TCRdb to 2022 to 2024). Receptor amplification or capture employed the immunoSEQ multiplex PCR assay. Not all clones reach the TCRdb copy of this immuneACCESS table, which keeps in-frame sequences only. Checked studies attribute under half of the gap to unresolved V genes and leave the rest unexplained. The sample table shows 4,500 to 7,000 clones, and 60% to 85% are seen once. The leading ten clones occupy approximately 28% of the sample. Sample collection occurred from a patient who underwent chemoradiotherapy. The origin of the receptors is a human donor with HPV-associated anogenital cancer.

This clone was seen a handful of times. The CDR3 spells CASRPGQGGSPLHF. CDR3 DNA: TGCGCCAGCAGGCCCGGACAGGGTGGTTCACCCCTCCACTTT. J is TRBJ1-6 and V is TRBV5-1, with 8 bases lining up with TRBD1. This CDR3 is built from 14 residues. Per the germline V gene, CDR1 is SGHRS and CDR2 is YFSETQ. V lost 5 bases, J lost 9 bases, and 7 bases stayed unmatched.

The rearrangement joins TRBV11-3 to TRBJ1-2; D not certain. Trimming left V 2 bases short and J 4 bases short, with 11 bases between. Germline-derived CDR1 and CDR2 are SGHNT and YENEEA. The length of the CDR3 is 14 residues. CDR3 nucleotide sequence: TGTGCCAGCAGCTTAAAAGGATGGGGCTATGGCTACACCTTC. This sequence encodes CASSLKGWGYGYTF.

This clone was seen more than once but under ten times. This chain uses TRBV6-5 with TRBJ2-1; no clear D gene. Trimming took 7 bases from V and 3 from J, leaving 13 bases between them. This CDR3 is 14 amino acids long. The germline V gene encodes CDR1 MNHEY and CDR2 SVGAGI. CDR3 sequence reads: CASILPSCYNEQFF. The DNA for the CDR3 is TGTGCCAGCATCCTTCCCAGCTGCTACAATGAGCAGTTCTTC.

This clone has only a few counts. V and J are TRBV19 and TRBJ2-7, with D perhaps matching TRBD1 (5 bases). Germline CDR1 reads LNHDA; CDR2 reads SQIVND (reference sequence). The length of the CDR3 is 13 residues. Trimming shortened V by 8 bases and J by 9 bases, and 20 bases separated the two germline ends. In DNA form, the CDR3 reads TGTGCCAGTGGGCGAAATATACAGGCCAGGCAGTACTTC. Translating gives CASGRNIQARQYF. The full variable domain, with the rest looked up from reference TRBV19 and TRBJ2-7, is DGGITQSPKYLFRKEGQNVTLSCEQNLNHDAMYWYRQDPGQGLRLIYYSQIVNDFQKGDIAEGYSVSREKKESFPLTVTSAQKNPTAFYLCASGRNIQARQYFGPGTRLTVT.

The table lists this clone with a few counts. J is TRBJ2-2 and V is TRBV5-1; D may be TRBD2 (6 bases). This CDR3 has 16 residues. Per the germline V gene, CDR1 is SGHRS and CDR2 is YFSETQ. Trimming cost V 2 bases and J 3 bases, with 14 bases left between them. Here the CDR3 reads CASSFLPGVDTGELFF. The CDR3 DNA is TGCGCCAGCAGCTTCCTCCCGGGAGTCGACACCGGGGAGCTGTTTTTT.

This CDR3 reads CASSLVGRVGQPQHF. Written as DNA, the CDR3 is TGTGCCAGCAGCTTAGTGGGTAGGGTGGGTCAGCCCCAGCATTTT. V is TRBV7-2 and J is TRBJ1-5; D is unclear. Deletions cut 1 base from V and 6 bases from J, with 13 bases between. Germline values: CDR1 SGHTA, CDR2 FQGNSA. The CDR3 extends over 15 amino acids.

This clone was found once. The chain uses TRBV30 and TRBJ1-4, with D unclear. The CDR3 extends over 14 amino acids. V lost 0 bases, J lost 2 bases, and 7 bases lay in between. The germline gives CDR1 GTSNPN, CDR2 SVGIG (reference sequence). CDR3 DNA sequence: TGTGCCTGGAGTGTCGGCCACACTAATGAAAAACTGTTTTTT. Protein product: CAWSVGHTNEKLFF.

The V and J genes are TRBV29-1 and TRBJ2-1, with a weak D call TRBD1 (7 bases). CDR3 length: 14 amino acids. CDR1 SQVTM and CDR2 ANQGSEA come from the germline V gene. Trimming cost V 4 bases and J 5 bases, with 15 bases left between them. The CDR3, as DNA: TGCAGCGTTGCTCGCAGGGGGGATAACAATGAGCAGTTCTTC. This encodes CSVARRGDNNEQFF.

This clone was seen more than once but under ten times. V gene TRBV6-5 combines with J gene TRBJ1-1; no definite D call. V gave up 6 bases and J gave up 3 bases, with 17 bases separating them. The CDR3 is made up of 15 amino acids. The germline CDR1 and CDR2 sequences are MNHEY and SVGAGI. The CDR3: CASSRTSQYHTEAFF. CDR3 bases: TGTGCCAGCAGCCGCACGTCACAATACCACACTGAAGCTTTCTTT.

The CDR3 nucleotides read TGCAGCGTTGGCCGGGACAGGGGGCGCGAAGGCTACACCTTC. Translating gives CSVGRDRGREGYTF. The chain couples TRBV29-1 to TRBJ1-2; TRBD1 matches at 12 bases. V dropped 4 bases and J dropped 8; count of bases not matched to a gene: 8. The CDR3 is 14 amino acids. Germline V gene lookup returns CDR1 SQVTM and CDR2 ANQGSEA.

The rearrangement links TRBV27 to TRBJ2-6; D is undetermined. The germline CDR1 and CDR2 sequences are MNHEY and SMNVEV (reference sequence). V lost 6 bases, J lost 0 bases, and 9 bases lay in between. This CDR3 has 15 residues. CDR3 nucleotides: TGTGCCAGCAGCTTCGTGGACTCTGGGGCCAACGTCCTGACTTTC. Protein: CASSFVDSGANVLTF. Together with reference TRBV27 and TRBJ2-6, the CDR3 gives the full variable domain: EAQVTQNPRYLITVTGKKLTVTCSQNMNHEYMSWYRQDPGLGLRQIYYSMNVEVTDKGDVPEGYKVSRKEKRNFPLILESPSPNQTSLYFCASSFVDSGANVLTFGAGSRLTVL.

The rearrangement uses TRBV4-3 and TRBJ2-4, with D possibly TRBD2 on 7 matching bases. The germline gives CDR1 LGHNA, CDR2 YSLEER. CDR3 size: 15 residues. V was trimmed by 4 bases and J by 7 bases, leaving 17 bases between them. The CDR3 DNA sequence: TGCGCCAGCAGCCCCTACGCTAGGGGGGGGAACATTCAGTACTTC. This translates into CASSPYARGGNIQYF.

The CDR3 DNA sequence: TGTGCCAGCTCACCAGGGACTAGCGGGAGTTTACTCCACGAGCAGTACTTC. It codes for CASSPGTSGSLLHEQYF. V and J are TRBV18 and TRBJ2-7; TRBD2 matches at 14 bases. The CDR3 length is 17 residues. V lost 2 bases, J lost 5 bases, and 8 bases stayed unmatched. Germline assignment: CDR1 KGHSH and CDR2 LQKENI.

Details on this clone: A read error may produce the germline difference seen at one junction end. The rearrangement links TRBV2 to TRBJ2-2; 8 positions match TRBD1. CDR1 is SNHLY and CDR2 is FYNNEI in the germline V gene. CDR3 length equals 15 residues. CDR3 sequence reads: CASSEGQGTVGELFF. CDR3 DNA: TGTGCCAGCAGCGAAGGACAGGGAACGGTCGGGGAGCTGTTTTTT. The full variable domain, completed using reference TRBV2 and TRBJ2-2, is EPEVTQTPSHQVTQMGQEVILRCVPISNHLYFYWYRQILGQKVEFLVSFYNNEISEKSEIFDDQFSVERPDGSNFTLKIRSTKLEDSAMYFCASSEGQGTVGELFFGEGSRLTVL.

This clone was detected only once. The CDR3 region has the DNA TGTGCCAGCAGCTTAGAGGGGAGTACGGCTAATGAAAAACTGTTTTTT. This translates into CASSLEGSTANEKLFF. The chain has TRBV7-9 and TRBJ1-4; possible D gene TRBD1, 5 bases. The V gene's germline CDR1 is SEHNR and CDR2 FQNEAQ (reference sequence). CDR3 length equals 16 residues. The V end lost 1 base, the J end lost 3 bases, and 12 bases lay between the germline ends.

CDR3 sequence (DNA): TGTGCCACCTCGGACAGGGCGAACAATGAGCAGTTCTTC. Translated: CATSDRANNEQFF. The chain links TRBV5-8 to TRBJ2-1, with 8 bases fitting TRBD1. There are 13 residues in the CDR3. The germline V gene has CDR1 SGHTS and CDR2 YDEGEE. V was clipped by 9 bases and J by 5 bases; unmatched bases: 7.

The chain joins TRBV7-2 to TRBJ2-7, with 7 bases lining up with TRBD2. Germline CDR1 and CDR2: SGHTA and FQGNSA. Trimming at V came to 4 bases and at J to 3 bases, leaving 3 bases not matched to a gene. This CDR3 has 13 residues. As DNA, the CDR3 is TGTGCCAGCAGCTCGCGGACTAGCTACGAGCAGTACGTC. It yields the protein CASSSRTSYEQYV.

The rearrangement links TRBV29-1 to TRBJ2-6; D is unclear. V lost 8 bases and J 0 bases, leaving 14 bases between the germline ends. CDR1 is SQVTM, CDR2 ANQGSEA, per germline. This CDR3 has 15 residues. The CDR3 region has the DNA TGCAGCACCGAGGACGTAAGCTCTGGGGCCAACGTCCTGACTTTC. Amino acid sequence: CSTEDVSSGANVLTF.

The CDR3, as DNA: TGTGCCAGCAGCCCCGGACAACTTCGCACTGAAGCTTTCTTT. Translation: CASSPGQLRTEAFF. This chain connects TRBV7-3 to TRBJ1-1; TRBD1 is a possible D gene (5 bases). V dropped 5 bases and J dropped 4 bases, with 14 bases sitting between them. CDR3 length: 14 amino acids. Germline V CDR1 and CDR2: SGHTA, FQGTGA.

This clone has just a few counts. The CDR3: CASSLGKNTEAFF. The DNA of the CDR3 is TGTGCCAGCAGCTTAGGCAAGAACACTGAAGCTTTCTTT. J is TRBJ1-1 and V is TRBV7-8, with D unresolved. The CDR3 totals 13 residues. Trimming took off 1 base at V and 1 base at J, with 4 bases between the two ends. Germline CDR1 reads SGHVS; CDR2 reads FQNEAQ.

This clone occurred a few times. The V and J genes are TRBV7-2 and TRBJ1-5, with no clear D. Trimming cost V 5 bases and J 4 bases, with 15 bases left between them. The CDR3 totals 15 residues. Germline V gene data show CDR1 as SGHTA and CDR2 as FQGNSA. The CDR3 sequence: CASSPREGGNQPQHF. The CDR3 DNA reads TGTGCCAGCAGCCCTCGGGAGGGCGGAAATCAGCCCCAGCATTTT.

V usage is TRBV7-9 and J usage is TRBJ1-3; TRBD1 matches at 7 bases. The CDR3 spans 15 residues. Germline lookup yields CDR1 SEHNR and CDR2 FQNEAQ (reference sequence). V shed 6 bases, J shed 2 bases, and the junction held 7 bases outside the gene matches. CDR3 protein: CASSSIDRAGNTIYF. The CDR3 DNA sequence: TGTGCCAGCAGTTCTATAGACAGGGCTGGAAACACCATATATTTT.

This chain uses TRBV7-3 with TRBJ2-3; 15 positions match TRBD2. With V trimmed by 1 base and J by 5 bases, 7 bases remained unmatched. The CDR3 covers 18 residues. The germline CDR1 and CDR2 sequences are SGHTA and FQGTGA. The CDR3 here is CASSLIGRGLAGGDTQYF. CDR3 in DNA: TGTGCCAGCAGCTTAATCGGGCGGGGACTAGCGGGAGGAGATACGCAGTATTTT.

The chain couples TRBV6-5 to TRBJ1-2; D remains unclear. In germline, CDR1 is MNHEY, CDR2 SVGAGI. The CDR3 sequence is 13 residues long. Trimming removed 7 bases from V and 0 bases from J, with 9 bases in between. CDR3 in DNA: TGTGCCAGCACCGCAAGCCCTAACTATGGCTACACCTTC. Translation gives CASTASPNYGYTF.